The present entry profiles one TCR beta chain with its context. The target antigen is unknown. Profiling relied on immunoSEQ multiplex PCR, and the TCRdb table lists in-frame clones only, not all of them. The sample lists about 820,000 clones, about 91% occurring once. The data originate from a study of shared clonotypes between healthy human individuals. Study-wide results and caveats: A generally larger estimated richness was seen in naive subsets than in memory subsets. Only blood samples were collected, and tissue repertoires likely differ.

Naive CD8 isolation took CD45RO-negative cells positively selected for CCR7 and excluded terminally differentiated effector memory CD45RA+ cells. The germline gives CDR1 SQVTM, CDR2 ANQGSEA. Trimming removed 7 bases at V and 3 bases at J, with 16 bases between. The CDR3 has 13 residues. The receptor was isolated from a man aged 25-45 years in good health. Specimen: naive CD8+ T cells sorted from blood. V gene TRBV29-1 combines with J gene TRBJ2-7, with a possible D match to TRBD1 (6 bases). DNA for the CDR3: TGCAGCGCCATCGTACAGGGAAACTACGAGCAGTACTTC. This gives the protein CSAIVQGNYEQYF.